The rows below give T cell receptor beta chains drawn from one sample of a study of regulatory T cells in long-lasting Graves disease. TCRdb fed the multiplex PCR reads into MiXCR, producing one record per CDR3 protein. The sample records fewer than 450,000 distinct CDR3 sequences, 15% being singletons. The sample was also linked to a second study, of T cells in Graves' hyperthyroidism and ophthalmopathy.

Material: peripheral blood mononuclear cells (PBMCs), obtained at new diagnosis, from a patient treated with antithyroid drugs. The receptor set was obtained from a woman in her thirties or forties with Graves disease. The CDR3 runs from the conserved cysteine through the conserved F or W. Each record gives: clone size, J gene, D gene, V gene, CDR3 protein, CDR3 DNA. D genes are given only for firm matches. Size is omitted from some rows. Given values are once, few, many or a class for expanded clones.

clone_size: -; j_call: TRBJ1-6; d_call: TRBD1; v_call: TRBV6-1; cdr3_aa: CASRRQGTYNSPLHF; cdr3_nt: TGTGCCAGCAGACGACAGGGGACCTATAATTCACCCCTCCACTTT
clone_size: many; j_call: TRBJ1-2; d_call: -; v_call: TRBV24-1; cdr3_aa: CATSDPRVVAGGYTF; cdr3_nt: TGTGCCACCAGTGACCCCAGGGTAGTAGCAGGCGGCTACACCTTC
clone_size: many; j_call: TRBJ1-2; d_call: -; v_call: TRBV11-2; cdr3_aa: CASSLDQIYGYTF; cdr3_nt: TGTGCCAGCAGCTTAGATCAAATCTATGGCTACACCTTC
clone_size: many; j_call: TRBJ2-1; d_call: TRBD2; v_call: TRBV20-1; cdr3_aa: CSTGDSGRSYNEQFF; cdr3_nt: TGCAGTACAGGGGATAGCGGGAGGTCGTACAATGAGCAGTTCTTC
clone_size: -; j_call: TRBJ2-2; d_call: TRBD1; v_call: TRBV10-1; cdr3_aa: CASSDFAGQGSGELFF; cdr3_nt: TGCGCCAGCAGTGACTTTGCGGGACAGGGGTCCGGGGAGCTGTTTTTT
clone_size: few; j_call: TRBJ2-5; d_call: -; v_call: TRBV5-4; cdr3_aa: CASSLGGRAQETQYF; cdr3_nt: TGTGCCAGCAGCTTGGGCGGTAGGGCCCAAGAGACCCAGTACTTC
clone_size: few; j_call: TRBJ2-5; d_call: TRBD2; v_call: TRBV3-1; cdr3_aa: CASSQGLAGGDRETQYF; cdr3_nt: TGTGCCAGCAGCCAGGGACTAGCGGGAGGGGACAGGGAGACCCAGTACTTC
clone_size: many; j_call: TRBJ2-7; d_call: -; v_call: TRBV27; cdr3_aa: CASSPDGGAEGYEQYF; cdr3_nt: TGTGCCAGCAGTCCCGATGGGGGGGCAGAGGGCTACGAGCAGTACTTC
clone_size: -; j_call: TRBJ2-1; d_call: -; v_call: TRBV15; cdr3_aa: CATSRDSGGGNEQFF; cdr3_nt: TGTGCCACCAGCAGAGATTCCGGAGGGGGGAATGAGCAGTTCTTC
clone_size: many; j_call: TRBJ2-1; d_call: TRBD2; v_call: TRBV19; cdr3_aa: CASSIGFGLAGVGNEQFF; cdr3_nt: TGTGCCAGTAGTATAGGATTTGGCCTAGCGGGAGTAGGCAATGAGCAGTTCTTC
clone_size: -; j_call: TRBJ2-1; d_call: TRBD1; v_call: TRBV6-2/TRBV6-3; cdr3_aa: CASQDRDRSEQFF; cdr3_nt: TGTGCCAGCCAGGACAGGGATCGTAGTGAGCAGTTCTTC
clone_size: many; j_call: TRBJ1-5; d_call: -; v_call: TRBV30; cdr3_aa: CAWSVGDNQPQHF; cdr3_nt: TGTGCCTGGAGTGTAGGGGACAATCAGCCCCAGCATTTT
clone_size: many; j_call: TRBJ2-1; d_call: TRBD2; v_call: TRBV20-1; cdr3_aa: CSARDLAGGPIEQFF; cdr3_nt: TGCAGTGCTAGAGATCTAGCGGGAGGGCCGATTGAGCAGTTCTTC
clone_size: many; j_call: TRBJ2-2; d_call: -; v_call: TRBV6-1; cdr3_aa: CASTFQGEAGELFF; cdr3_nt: TGTGCCAGCACTTTCCAGGGGGAGGCCGGGGAGCTGTTTTTT
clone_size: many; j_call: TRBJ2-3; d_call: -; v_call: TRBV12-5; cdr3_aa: CASGLVLTSGADTQYF; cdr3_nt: TGTGCTAGTGGTTTGGTACTAACTAGTGGGGCAGATACGCAGTATTTT
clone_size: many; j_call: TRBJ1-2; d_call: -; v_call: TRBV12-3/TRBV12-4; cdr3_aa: CASSLRALGSYGYTF; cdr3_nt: TGTGCCAGCAGTTTAAGGGCCCTTGGTAGTTACGGCTACACCTTC
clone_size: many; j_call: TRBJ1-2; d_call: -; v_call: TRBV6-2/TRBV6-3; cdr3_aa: CARIRTENYGYTF; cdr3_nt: TGTGCCAGGATAAGGACGGAGAACTATGGCTACACCTTC
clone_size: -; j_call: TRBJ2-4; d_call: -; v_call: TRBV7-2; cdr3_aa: CASSPPQLVTKNIQYF; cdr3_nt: TGTGCCAGCAGCCCACCCCAGCTGGTTACCAAAAACATTCAGTACTTC
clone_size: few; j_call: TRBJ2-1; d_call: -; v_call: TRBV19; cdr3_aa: CASSIGPRLERQQFF; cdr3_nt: TGTGCCAGTAGTATAGGCCCCCGGCTAGAAAGGCAGCAGTTCTTC
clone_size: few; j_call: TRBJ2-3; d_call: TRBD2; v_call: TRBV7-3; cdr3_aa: CASSLSASGGPDTQYF; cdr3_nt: TGTGCCAGCAGCTTATCGGCTAGCGGGGGACCAGATACGCAGTATTTT
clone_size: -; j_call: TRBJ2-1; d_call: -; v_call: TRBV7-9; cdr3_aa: CASSFSGVFDEQFF; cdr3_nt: TGTGCCAGCAGCTTTAGCGGTGTCTTCGATGAGCAGTTCTTC
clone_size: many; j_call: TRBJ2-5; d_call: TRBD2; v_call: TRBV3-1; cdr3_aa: CASSDPRTSGRGLQETQYF; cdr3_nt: TGTGCCAGCAGCGATCCTAGGACTAGCGGGAGAGGGTTACAAGAGACCCAGTACTTC
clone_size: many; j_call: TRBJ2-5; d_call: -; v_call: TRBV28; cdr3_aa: CATSTRTGTQETQYF; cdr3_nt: TGTGCCACCTCCACTCGAACAGGAACCCAAGAGACCCAGTACTTC
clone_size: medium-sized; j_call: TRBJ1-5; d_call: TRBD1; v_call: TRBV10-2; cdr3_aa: CATLTKSGTGISQPQHF; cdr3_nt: TGTGCCACCCTGACGAAATCCGGGACAGGGATCAGTCAGCCCCAGCATTTT
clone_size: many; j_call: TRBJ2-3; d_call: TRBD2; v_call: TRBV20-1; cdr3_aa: CSADGGSSGTTDTQYF; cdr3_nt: TGCAGTGCTGATGGGGGTTCTAGCGGGACCACAGATACGCAGTATTTT
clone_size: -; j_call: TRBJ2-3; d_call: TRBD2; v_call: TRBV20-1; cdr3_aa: CSARARLALSTDTQYF; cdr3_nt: TGCAGTGCTAGAGCTCGACTAGCGTTAAGCACAGATACGCAGTATTTT
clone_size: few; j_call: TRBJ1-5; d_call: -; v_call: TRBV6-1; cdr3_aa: CASSTQGGNQPQHF; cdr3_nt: TGTGCCAGCAGTACACAGGGAGGTAACCAGCCCCAGCATTTT
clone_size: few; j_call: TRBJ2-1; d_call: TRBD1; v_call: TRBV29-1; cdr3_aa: CSVGQEDRSYNEQFF; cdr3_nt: TGCAGCGTTGGGCAGGAGGACAGGAGTTACAATGAGCAGTTCTTC
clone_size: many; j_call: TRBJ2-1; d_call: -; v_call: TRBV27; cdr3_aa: CASSSSTDGGTEQFF; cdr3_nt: TGTGCCAGCAGTTCCTCCACAGACGGAGGAACTGAGCAGTTCTTC
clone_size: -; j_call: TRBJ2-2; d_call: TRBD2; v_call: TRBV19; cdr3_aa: CASSIKLTSGRATGELFF; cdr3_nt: TGTGCCAGTAGTATAAAATTAACTAGCGGGAGGGCCACCGGGGAGCTGTTTTTT
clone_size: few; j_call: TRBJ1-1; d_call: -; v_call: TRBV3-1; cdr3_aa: CASSQGEAFF; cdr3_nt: TGTGCCAGCAGCCAAGGGGAGGCTTTCTTT
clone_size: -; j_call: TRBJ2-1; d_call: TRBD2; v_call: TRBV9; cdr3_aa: CASSVGGRARDEQFF; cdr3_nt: TGTGCCAGCAGCGTAGGCGGGAGGGCCCGAGATGAGCAGTTCTTC
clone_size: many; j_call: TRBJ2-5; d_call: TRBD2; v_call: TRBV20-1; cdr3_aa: CSASGTSGGYQETQYF; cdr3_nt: TGCAGTGCTAGTGGGACTAGCGGGGGGTACCAAGAGACCCAGTACTTC
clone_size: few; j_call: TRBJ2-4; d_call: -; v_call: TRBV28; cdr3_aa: CASSYRETRLGIQYF; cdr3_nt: TGTGCCAGCAGTTATCGAGAGACTAGGCTGGGCATTCAGTACTTC
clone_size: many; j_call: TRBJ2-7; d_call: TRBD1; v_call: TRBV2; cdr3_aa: CASRGQGVPYEQYF; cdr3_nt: TGTGCCAGCAGAGGACAGGGCGTACCGTACGAGCAGTACTTC
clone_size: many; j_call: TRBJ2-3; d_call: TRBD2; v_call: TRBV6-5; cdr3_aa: CASSSPLGTSGSGDTQYF; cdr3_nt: TGTGCCAGCAGTTCTCCCCTCGGAACTAGCGGGAGTGGAGATACGCAGTATTTT
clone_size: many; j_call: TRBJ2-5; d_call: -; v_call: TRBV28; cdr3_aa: CASRTPPPRELLEETQYF; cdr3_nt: TGTGCCAGCCGAACCCCGCCCCCACGGGAGCTTTTAGAGGAGACCCAGTACTTC
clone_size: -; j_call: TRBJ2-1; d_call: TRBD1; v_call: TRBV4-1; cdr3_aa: CASSEGQGVSNEQFF; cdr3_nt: TGCGCCAGCAGCGAAGGACAGGGGGTGAGCAATGAGCAGTTCTTC
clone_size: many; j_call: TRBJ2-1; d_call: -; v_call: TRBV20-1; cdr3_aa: CSAKSYGTSVSYNEQFF; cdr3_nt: TGCAGTGCCAAATCCTACGGGACCTCCGTCTCCTACAATGAGCAGTTCTTC
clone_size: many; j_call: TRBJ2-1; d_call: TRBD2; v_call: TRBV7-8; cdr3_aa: CASTSGGTISYNEQFF; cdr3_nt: TGTGCCAGCACCTCGGGAGGGACAATCTCCTACAATGAGCAGTTCTTC
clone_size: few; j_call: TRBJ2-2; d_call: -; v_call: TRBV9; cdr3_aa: CASKRGSNTGELFF; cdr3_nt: TGTGCCAGCAAAAGGGGATCGAACACCGGGGAGCTGTTTTTT
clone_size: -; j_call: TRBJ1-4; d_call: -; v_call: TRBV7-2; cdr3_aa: CASSLVGGEKLFF; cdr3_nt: TGTGCCAGCAGCTTAGTAGGCGGAGAAAAACTGTTTTTT
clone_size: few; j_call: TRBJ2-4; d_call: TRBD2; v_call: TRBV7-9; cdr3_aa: CAITLPGRAKNIQYF; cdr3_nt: TGTGCCATTACTCTCCCCGGGAGGGCCAAAAACATTCAGTACTTC
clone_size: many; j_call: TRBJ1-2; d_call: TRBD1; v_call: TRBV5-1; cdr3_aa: CASSLGGGGNYGYTF; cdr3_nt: TGCGCCAGCAGCTTGGGAGGAGGGGGCAACTATGGCTACACCTTC
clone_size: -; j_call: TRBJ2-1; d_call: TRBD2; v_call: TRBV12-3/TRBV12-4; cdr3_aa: CASSLAGTSAGQFF; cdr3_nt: TGTGCCAGCAGTTTGGCCGGGACTAGCGCCGGCCAGTTCTTC
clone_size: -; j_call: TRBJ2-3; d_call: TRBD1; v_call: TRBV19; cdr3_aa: CASSTRGQFTDTQYF; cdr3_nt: TGTGCCAGTAGTACGAGGGGACAGTTCACAGATACGCAGTATTTT
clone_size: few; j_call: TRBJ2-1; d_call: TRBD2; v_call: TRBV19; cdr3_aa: CASSIVLAGNNEQFF; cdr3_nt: TGTGCCAGTAGTATAGTACTAGCGGGAAACAATGAGCAGTTCTTC
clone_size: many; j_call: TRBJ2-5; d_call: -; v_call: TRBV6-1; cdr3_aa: CAAGYGAREETQYF; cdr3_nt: TGTGCCGCCGGGTATGGCGCCCGAGAAGAGACCCAGTACTTC
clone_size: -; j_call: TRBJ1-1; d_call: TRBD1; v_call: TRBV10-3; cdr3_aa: CAITPGQGGNVLNTEAFF; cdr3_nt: TGTGCCATCACCCCGGGACAGGGGGGGAATGTTTTGAACACTGAAGCTTTCTTT
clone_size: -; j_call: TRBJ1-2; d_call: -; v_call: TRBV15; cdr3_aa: CATSRDLGDYGYTF; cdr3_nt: TGTGCCACCAGCAGAGATTTAGGAGACTATGGCTACACCTTC
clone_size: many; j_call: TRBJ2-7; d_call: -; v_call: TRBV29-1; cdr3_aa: CSVLNRDAPYEQYF; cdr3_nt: TGCAGCGTACTTAACCGGGACGCCCCCTACGAGCAGTACTTC
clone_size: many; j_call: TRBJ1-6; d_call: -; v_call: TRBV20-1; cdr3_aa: CSARDVANSPLHF; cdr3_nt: TGCAGTGCTAGAGATGTAGCCAATTCACCCCTCCACTTT
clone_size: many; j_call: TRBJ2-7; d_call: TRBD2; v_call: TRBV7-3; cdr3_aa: CASSLGREYGEQYF; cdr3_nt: TGTGCCAGCAGCTTGGGGCGGGAGTACGGAGAGCAGTACTTC
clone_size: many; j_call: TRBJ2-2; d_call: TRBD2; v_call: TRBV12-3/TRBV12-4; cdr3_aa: CASSLALLAGNTGELFF; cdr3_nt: TGTGCCAGCAGTTTAGCTCTACTAGCGGGAAACACCGGGGAGCTGTTTTTT
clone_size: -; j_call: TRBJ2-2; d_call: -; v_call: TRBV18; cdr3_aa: CASSPLGYTGELFF; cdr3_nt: TGTGCCAGCTCACCATTGGGGTACACCGGGGAGCTGTTTTTT
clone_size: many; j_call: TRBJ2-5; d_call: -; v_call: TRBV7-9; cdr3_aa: CASSTTELGHQQETQYF; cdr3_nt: TGTGCCAGCAGCACCACCGAGCTAGGACATCAACAAGAGACCCAGTACTTC
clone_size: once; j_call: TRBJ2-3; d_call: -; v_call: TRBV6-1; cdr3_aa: CASSEEGTGSTDTQYF; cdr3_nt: TGTGCCAGCAGTGAAGAGGGGACGGGGTCCACAGATACGCAGTATTTT
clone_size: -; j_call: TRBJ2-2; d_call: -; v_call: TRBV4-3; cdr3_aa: CASSQDALVRVNTGELFF; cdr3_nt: TGCGCCAGCAGCCAAGATGCACTAGTTAGGGTAAACACCGGGGAGCTGTTTTTT
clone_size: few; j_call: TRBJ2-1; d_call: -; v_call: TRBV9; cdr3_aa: CASSPTGTIVGQFF; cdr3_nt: TGTGCCAGCAGCCCCACAGGGACCATTGTAGGGCAGTTCTTC
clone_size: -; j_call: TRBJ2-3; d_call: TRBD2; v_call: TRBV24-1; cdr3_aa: CATSGTSGSTDTQYF; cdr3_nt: TGTGCCACCAGTGGGACTAGCGGGAGTACAGATACGCAGTATTTT